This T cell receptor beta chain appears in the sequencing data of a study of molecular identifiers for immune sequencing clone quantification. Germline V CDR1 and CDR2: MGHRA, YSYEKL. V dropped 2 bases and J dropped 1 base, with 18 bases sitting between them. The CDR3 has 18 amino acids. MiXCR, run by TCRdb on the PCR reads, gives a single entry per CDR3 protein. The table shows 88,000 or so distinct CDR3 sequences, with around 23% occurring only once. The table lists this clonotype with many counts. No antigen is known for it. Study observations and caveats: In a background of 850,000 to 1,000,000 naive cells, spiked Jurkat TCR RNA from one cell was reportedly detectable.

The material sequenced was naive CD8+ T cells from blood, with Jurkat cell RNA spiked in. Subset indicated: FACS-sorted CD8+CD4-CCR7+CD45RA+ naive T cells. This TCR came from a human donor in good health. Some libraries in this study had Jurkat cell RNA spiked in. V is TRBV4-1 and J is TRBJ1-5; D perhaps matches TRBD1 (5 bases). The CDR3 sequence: CASSQKPATVPSNQPQHF. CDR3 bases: TGCGCCAGCAGCCAAAAACCCGCGACAGTTCCCAGCAATCAGCCCCAGCATTTT.